This T cell receptor (beta chain) is from a study of blood T cell repertoires in COVID-19. Across the study: Samples taken during acute and convalescent COVID-19 were collected in the United States, Italy and Spain.

As originally analysed: Reference gene primer amplification gave estimated nucleated cell counts. TCRdb's copy holds only in-frame clones and misses some; the assay was immunoSEQ multiplex PCR. The V and J calls and clone size are taken from that table; D and trimming were inferred from the DNA. The sample yields approximately 260,000 clones, around nine tenths seen once. Germline CDR1 is MDHEN and CDR2 is SYDVKM. Trimming cost V 6 bases and J 2 bases; bases outside gene matches: 10. The CDR3 has 16 residues. In assigning cohorts, the study relied on participant-reported clinical history. Each recovered donor of Cohort 3 presented with two negative PCRs, clearance, or symptom resolution.

The rearrangement links TRBV28 to TRBJ2-7; 10 bases are a match to TRBD2. The sequencing sample was made of PBMCs or T cells enriched from blood (not recorded which). This sequence originates from a woman between 18 and 29 years old who had recovered from COVID-19. CDR3 amino acids: CASSLKGLAEAYEQYF. The DNA of the CDR3 is TGTGCCAGCAGCCTAAAAGGACTAGCGGAGGCCTACGAGCAGTACTTC.